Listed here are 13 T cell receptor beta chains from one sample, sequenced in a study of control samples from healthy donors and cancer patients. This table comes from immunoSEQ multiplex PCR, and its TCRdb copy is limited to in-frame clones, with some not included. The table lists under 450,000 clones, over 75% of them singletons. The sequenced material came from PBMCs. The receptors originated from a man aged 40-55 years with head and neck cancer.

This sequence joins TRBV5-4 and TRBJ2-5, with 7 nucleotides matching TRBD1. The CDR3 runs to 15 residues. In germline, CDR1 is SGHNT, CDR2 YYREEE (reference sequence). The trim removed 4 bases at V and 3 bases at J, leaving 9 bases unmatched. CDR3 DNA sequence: TGTGCCAGCAGCATCCGGGACAGTAATAAAGAGACCCAGTACTTC. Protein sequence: CASSIRDSNKETQYF.

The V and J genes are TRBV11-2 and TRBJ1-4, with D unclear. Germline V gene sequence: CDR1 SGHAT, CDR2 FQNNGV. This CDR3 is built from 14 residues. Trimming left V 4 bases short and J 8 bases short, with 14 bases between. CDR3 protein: CASSSPNRPEKLFF. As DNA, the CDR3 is TGTGCCAGCAGCTCACCTAATCGGCCAGAAAAACTGTTTTTT.

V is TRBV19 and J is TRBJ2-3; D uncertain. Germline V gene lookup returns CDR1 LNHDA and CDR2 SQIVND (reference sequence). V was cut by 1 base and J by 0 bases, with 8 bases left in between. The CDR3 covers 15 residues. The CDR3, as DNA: TGTGCCAGTAGTATAGGCCCCGTCAGCACAGATACGCAGTATTTT. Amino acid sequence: CASSIGPVSTDTQYF.

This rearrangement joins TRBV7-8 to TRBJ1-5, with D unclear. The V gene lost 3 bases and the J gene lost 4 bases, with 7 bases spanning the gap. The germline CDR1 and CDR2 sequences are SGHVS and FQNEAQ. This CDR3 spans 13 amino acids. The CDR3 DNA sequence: TGTGCCAGCAGCTTCTTGGTTAATCAGCCCCAGCATTTT. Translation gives CASSFLVNQPQHF.

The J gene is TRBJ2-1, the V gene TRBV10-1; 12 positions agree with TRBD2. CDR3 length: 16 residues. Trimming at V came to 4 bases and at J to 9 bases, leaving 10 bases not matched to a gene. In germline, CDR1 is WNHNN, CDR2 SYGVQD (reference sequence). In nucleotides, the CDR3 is TGCGCCAGCAGTGGTGGCCTAGCGGGAGGGCCGGGTGAGCAGTTCTTC. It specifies CASSGGLAGGPGEQFF.

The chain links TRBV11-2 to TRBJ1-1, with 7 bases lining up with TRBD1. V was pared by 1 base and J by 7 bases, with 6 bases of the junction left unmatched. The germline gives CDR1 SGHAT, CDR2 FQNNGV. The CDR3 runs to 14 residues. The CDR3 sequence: CASSLGQGVFEAFF. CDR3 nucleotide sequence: TGTGCCAGCAGCTTAGGGCAGGGGGTTTTTGAAGCTTTCTTT.

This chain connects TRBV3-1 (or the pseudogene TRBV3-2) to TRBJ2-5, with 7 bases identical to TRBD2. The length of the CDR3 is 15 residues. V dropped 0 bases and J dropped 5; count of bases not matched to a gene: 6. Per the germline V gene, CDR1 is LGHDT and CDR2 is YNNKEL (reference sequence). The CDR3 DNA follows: TGTGCCAGCAGCCAAGATCCCGGGGGGTTGGAGACCCAGTACTTC. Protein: CASSQDPGGLETQYF.

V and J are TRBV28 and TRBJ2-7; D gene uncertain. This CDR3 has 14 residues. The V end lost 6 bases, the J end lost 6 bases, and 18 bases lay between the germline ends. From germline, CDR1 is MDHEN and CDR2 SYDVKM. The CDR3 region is CASSVNLHVGEQYF. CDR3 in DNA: TGTGCCAGCAGCGTAAACCTCCATGTGGGCGAGCAGTACTTC.

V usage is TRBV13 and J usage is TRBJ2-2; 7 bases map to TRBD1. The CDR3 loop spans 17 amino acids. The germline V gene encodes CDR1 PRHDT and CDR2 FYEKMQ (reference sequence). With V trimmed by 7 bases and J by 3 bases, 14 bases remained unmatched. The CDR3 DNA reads TGTGCCAGCACCTACCCGTCGGGTACAGGGGACACCGGGGAGCTGTTTTTT. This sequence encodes CASTYPSGTGDTGELFF.

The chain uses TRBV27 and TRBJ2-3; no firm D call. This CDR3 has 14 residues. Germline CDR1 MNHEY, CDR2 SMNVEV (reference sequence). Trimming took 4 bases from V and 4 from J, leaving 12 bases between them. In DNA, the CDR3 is TGTGCCAGCAGTTACGGCACCGCATCAGATACGCAGTATTTT. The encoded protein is CASSYGTASDTQYF.

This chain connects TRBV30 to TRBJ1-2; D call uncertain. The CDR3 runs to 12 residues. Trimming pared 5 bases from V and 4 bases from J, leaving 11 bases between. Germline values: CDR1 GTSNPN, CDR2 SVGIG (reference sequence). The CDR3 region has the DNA TGTGCCTGGGTTGGCGGGATCTATGGCTACACCTTC. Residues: CAWVGGIYGYTF.

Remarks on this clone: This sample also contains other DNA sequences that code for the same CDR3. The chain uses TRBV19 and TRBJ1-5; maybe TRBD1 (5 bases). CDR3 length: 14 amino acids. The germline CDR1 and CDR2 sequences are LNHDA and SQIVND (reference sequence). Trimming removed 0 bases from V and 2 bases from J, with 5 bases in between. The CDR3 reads CASSIEGGNQPQHF. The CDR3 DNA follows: TGTGCCAGTAGTATAGAGGGGGGCAATCAGCCCCAGCATTTT.

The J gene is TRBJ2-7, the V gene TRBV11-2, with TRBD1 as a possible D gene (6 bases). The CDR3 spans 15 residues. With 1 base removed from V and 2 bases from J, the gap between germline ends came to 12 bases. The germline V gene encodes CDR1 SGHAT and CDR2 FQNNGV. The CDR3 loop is CASSLGAGAPYEQYF. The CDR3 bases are TGTGCCAGCAGCTTAGGCGCAGGGGCTCCCTACGAGCAGTACTTC.